A single sample is the source of the 10 T cell receptor beta chains below, sequenced in a study of T-cell memory formation after mild COVID-19. TCRdb ran MiXCR on the 5' RACE reads and lists one entry per CDR3 protein. The profile shows 310,000 or so distinct CDR3 sequences, more than 15% of them singletons. Sequenced material: PBMCs or a T cell subset sorted from them (not recorded which). These receptors all come from a man between 18 and 35 years old who had mild COVID-19 (a few samples of this study predate the infection). Cell type and time point are not known.

This clonotype was counted at least ten times. The chain couples TRBV2 to TRBJ1-5; 9 bases fit TRBD1. V trimming: 6 bases; J trimming: 5 bases; junction bases outside the gene matches: 5. Germline V gene data show CDR1 as SNHLY and CDR2 as FYNNEI. This CDR3 has 14 amino acids. The CDR3 bases are TGTGCCAGCAGGATTGGACAGGGGCATCAGCCCCAGCATTTT. Translation: CASRIGQGHQPQHF.

This clonotype was counted between two and nine times. The DNA of the CDR3 is TGTGCCAGCTCTAACCTTGGGGCAGATACGCAGTATTTT. This codes for CASSNLGADTQYF. The J gene is TRBJ2-3, the V gene TRBV12-3 or TRBV12-4; D unresolved. V lost 8 bases to trimming and J lost 4 bases, with 13 bases between them. This CDR3 is 13 amino acids long.

This clonotype was detected many times. The chain uses TRBV20-1 and TRBJ2-4; unclear D gene. This CDR3 is built from 14 residues. Germline V gene sequence: CDR1 DFQATT, CDR2 SNEGSKA (reference sequence). V was pared by 5 bases and J by 0 bases, with 11 bases between. CDR3 in amino acids: CSASENLAKNIQYF. The DNA of the CDR3 is TGCAGTGCTTCGGAGAACCTAGCCAAAAACATTCAGTACTTC.

This clonotype has a handful of counts. V and J are TRBV5-1 and TRBJ2-4; TRBD1 might be the D (5 bases). The CDR3 covers 14 residues. V dropped 2 bases and J dropped 2 bases, with 8 bases sitting between them. In germline, CDR1 is SGHRS, CDR2 YFSETQ. The CDR3 protein is CASSLGVSKNIQYF. DNA for the CDR3: TGCGCCAGCAGCTTAGGGGTTTCCAAAAACATTCAGTACTTC.

This clonotype was picked up a small number of times. The chain has TRBV4-1 and TRBJ2-5; 8 nucleotides agree with TRBD2. Germline trimming cut 0 bases from V and 4 bases from J; bases unmatched to any gene: 4. The CDR3 is made up of 15 amino acids. The germline V gene encodes CDR1 MGHRA and CDR2 YSYEKL. This CDR3 reads CASSQEVAGLETQYF. The CDR3 DNA is TGCGCCAGCAGCCAAGAGGTAGCGGGGTTAGAGACCCAGTACTTC.

In its sample, this clonotype was seen many times. The chain recombines TRBV7-6 with TRBJ2-3; perhaps TRBD2 as D (5 bases). This CDR3 is built from 14 residues. The ends were cut back, 4 bases at V and 4 bases at J, with 12 bases in the middle. Per the germline V gene, CDR1 is SGHVS and CDR2 is FNYEAQ. The CDR3 spells CASSSTGLADTQYF. In DNA form, the CDR3 reads TGTGCCAGCAGCTCGACTGGACTGGCAGATACGCAGTATTTT.

This clonotype turned up a few times. This chain links TRBV6-6 with TRBJ1-1; D gene uncertain. Trimming shortened V by 0 bases and J by 7 bases, and 6 bases separated the two germline ends. The CDR3 is 12 amino acids. CDR1 and CDR2 from the germline V gene are MNHNY and SVGAGI (reference sequence). CDR3 region: CASSYSTYEAFF. For the CDR3, the DNA is TGTGCCAGCAGTTACTCTACATATGAAGCTTTCTTT.

This clonotype was seen a handful of times. The gene calls are TRBV7-6 and TRBJ2-2, with unresolved D. The length of the CDR3 is 13 residues. In germline, CDR1 is SGHVS, CDR2 FNYEAQ. Trimming shortened V by 1 base and J by 9 bases, and 9 bases separated the two germline ends. CDR3 region: CASSLGQNRELFF. The DNA for the CDR3 is TGTGCCAGCAGCTTAGGCCAGAACCGGGAGCTGTTTTTT.

The V call is TRBV5-1, the J call TRBJ1-1; D remains ambiguous. This CDR3 has 14 residues. Deletions cut 4 bases from V and 0 bases from J, with 10 bases between. Germline CDR1 reads SGHRS; CDR2 reads YFSETQ. This chain's CDR3 is CASSPQSMNTEAFF. The CDR3 DNA reads TGCGCCAGCAGCCCACAGTCAATGAACACTGAAGCTTTCTTT.

This clonotype turned up a few times. The V call is TRBV7-2, the J call TRBJ1-3, with D perhaps TRBD1 (5 bases). Germline CDR1 and CDR2: SGHTA and FQGNSA. The V end was cut by 5 bases, the J end by 0 bases, with 8 bases between. The length of the CDR3 is 14 residues. The CDR3 sequence: CASSAGVSGNTIYF. The CDR3 DNA follows: TGTGCCAGCAGCGCGGGGGTCTCTGGAAACACCATATATTTT.